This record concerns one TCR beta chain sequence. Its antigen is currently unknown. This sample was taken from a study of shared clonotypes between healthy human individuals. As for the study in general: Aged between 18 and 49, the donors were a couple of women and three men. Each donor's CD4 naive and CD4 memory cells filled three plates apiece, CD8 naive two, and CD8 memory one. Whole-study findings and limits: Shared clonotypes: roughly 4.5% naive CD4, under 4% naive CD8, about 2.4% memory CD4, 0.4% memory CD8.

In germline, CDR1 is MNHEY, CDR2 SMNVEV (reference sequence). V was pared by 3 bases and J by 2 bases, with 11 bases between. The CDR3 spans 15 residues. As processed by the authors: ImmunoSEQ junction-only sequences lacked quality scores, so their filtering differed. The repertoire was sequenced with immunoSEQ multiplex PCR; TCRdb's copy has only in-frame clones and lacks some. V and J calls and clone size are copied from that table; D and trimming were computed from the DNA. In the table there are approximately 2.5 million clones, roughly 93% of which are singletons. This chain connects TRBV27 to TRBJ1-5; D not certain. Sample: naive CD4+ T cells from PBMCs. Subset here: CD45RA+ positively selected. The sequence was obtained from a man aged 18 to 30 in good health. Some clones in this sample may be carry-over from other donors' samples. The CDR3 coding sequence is TGTGCCAGCAGTTTCCGACCCGGCGGCAATCAGCCCCAGCATTTT. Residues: CASSFRPGGNQPQHF.